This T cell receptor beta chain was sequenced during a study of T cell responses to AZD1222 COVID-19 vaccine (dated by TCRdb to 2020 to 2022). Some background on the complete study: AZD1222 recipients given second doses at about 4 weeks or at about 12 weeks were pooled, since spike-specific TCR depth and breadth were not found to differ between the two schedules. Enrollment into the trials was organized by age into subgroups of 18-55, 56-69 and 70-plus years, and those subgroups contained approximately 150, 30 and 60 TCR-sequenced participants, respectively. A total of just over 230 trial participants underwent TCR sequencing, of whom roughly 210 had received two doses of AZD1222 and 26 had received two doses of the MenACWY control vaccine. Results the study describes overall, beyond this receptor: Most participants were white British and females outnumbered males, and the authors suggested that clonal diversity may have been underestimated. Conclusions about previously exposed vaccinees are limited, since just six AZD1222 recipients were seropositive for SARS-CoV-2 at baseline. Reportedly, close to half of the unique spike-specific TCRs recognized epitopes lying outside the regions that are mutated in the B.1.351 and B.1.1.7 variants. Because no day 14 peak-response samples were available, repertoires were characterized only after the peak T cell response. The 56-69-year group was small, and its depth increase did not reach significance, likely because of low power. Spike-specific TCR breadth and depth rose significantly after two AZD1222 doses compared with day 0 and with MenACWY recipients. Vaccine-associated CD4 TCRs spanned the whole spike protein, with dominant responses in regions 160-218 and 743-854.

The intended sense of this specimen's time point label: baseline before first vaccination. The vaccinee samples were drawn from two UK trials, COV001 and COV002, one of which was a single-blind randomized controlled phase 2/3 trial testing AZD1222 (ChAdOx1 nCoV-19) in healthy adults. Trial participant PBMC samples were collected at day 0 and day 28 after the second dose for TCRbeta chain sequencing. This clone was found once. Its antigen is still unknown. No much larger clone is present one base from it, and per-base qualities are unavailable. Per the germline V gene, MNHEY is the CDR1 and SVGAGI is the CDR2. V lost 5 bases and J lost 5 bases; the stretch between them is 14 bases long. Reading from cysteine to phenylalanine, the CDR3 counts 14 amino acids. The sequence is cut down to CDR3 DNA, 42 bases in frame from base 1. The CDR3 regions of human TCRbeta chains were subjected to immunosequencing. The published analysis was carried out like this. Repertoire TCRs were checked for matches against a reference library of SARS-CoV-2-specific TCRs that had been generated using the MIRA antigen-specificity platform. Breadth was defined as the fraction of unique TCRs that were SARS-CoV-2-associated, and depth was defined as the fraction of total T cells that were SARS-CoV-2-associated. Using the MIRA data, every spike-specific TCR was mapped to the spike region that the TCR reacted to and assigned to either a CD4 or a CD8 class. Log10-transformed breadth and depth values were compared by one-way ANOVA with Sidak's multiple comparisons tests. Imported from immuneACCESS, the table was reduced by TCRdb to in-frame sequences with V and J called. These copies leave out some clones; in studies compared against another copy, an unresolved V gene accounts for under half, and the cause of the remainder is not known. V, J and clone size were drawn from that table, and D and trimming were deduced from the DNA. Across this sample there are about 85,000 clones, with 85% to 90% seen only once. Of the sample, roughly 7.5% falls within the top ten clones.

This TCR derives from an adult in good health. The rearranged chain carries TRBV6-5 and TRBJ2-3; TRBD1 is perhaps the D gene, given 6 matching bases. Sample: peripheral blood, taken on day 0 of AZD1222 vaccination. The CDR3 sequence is CASSTQGRVDTQYF. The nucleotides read TGTGCCAGCAGTACTCAGGGGCGGGTAGATACGCAGTATTTT.